This entry describes one TCR beta chain. Its antigen is not yet known. No base-level quality is on record; no much larger clone is a single base apart. The cohort consisted of approximately 670 healthy bone marrow donors. Cohort members were all nominally healthy when sampled, although unrecorded immune exposures were likely present. The donor tested CMV seropositive, placing the donor among the approximately 290 seropositive members of the cohort. A peripheral blood sample was provided by each donor, and peripheral blood mononuclear cells were used for TCR beta sequencing. Genomic DNA extraction from the blood cell samples was performed with the Qiagen DNeasy Blood Extraction Kit. The entry originates in a study of cytomegalovirus exposure and HLA in healthy donors (dated by TCRdb to the late 2010s). Regarding the complete study: According to an earlier analysis of around 600 of the donors, about 170 million T cells yielded roughly 100 million unique TCR beta sequences and 250 to 350 Gb of sequence data. Around 330 gigabases of sequencing data and around 80 million unique TCR sequences made up an early release that covered 640 HLA-typed donors. Of the approximately 400 genotyped donors, 65% to 90% were placed in the genetic ancestry cluster associated with self-reported Caucasian donors. The study aimed to test whether cataloging public T cell receptors could reveal signatures of past pathogen exposure. The T cell repertoires of under 700 subjects were profiled by immunosequencing and related to cytomegalovirus serostatus. Besides the first cohort of around 700 subjects, a separate validation cohort made up of over 100 different subjects was used. To predict cytomegalovirus infection status, the study brought together high-throughput TCR immunosequencing, statistical association of individual TCRs with disease status, and machine learning. A later analysis re-examined previously published TCR beta repertoires from about 670 donors and added high-resolution HLA genotyping to investigate patterns of TCR occurrence. Rather than drawing on any new phenotypic data, the later analysis identified candidate immune exposures from TCR beta sequences and the way those sequences occurred across donors. An earlier analysis of several hundred of the donors used high-throughput TCR beta sequencing to judge whether each TCR beta V gene segment behaved as functional or pseudogenic. Alongside the repertoire data, information on donor age, sex, ethnicity and CMV serostatus was compiled. A later genetic analysis took genome-wide SNP genotypes for about 55% of the roughly 700 donors and used that subset as a discovery cohort. Every repertoire in the discovery cohort had been generated on one and the same sequencing platform. HLA typing covered class I and class II loci at four-digit resolution. Typing coverage differed by locus: A, B, C, DRB1 and DQB1 were typed in roughly 620-630 donors, DQA1 in about 550, DPA1 in some 570, and DPB1 in 450 to 490. Roughly five DR-DQ haplotypes were handled as single units for association and clustering, since linkage in the cohort was strong. Among almost 400 genotyped donors of the cohort, an average of around 240,000 unique TCR beta nucleotide sequences were sequenced per donor, roughly a sixth of them non-productive.

General study outcomes and caveats: In an earlier analysis of a few hundred of the donors, most TCR beta V segments were observed in productive rearrangements about 87% or about 30% of the time, broadly matching IMGT annotations. In a later analysis, most CMV-associated TCR beta chains were found to appear HLA-restricted, with HLA associations seemingly driven largely by CMV exposure. In a later analysis, several top co-occurrence clusters were reported to appear linked to parvovirus B19, influenza, CMV and Epstein-Barr virus. Because HLA typing was missing for some donors at each locus, association tests included only the typed subset. Assigning TCR associations to individual alleles was difficult when HLA alleles, especially DR and DQ, strongly co-occurred. A later analysis found that TCR association rates varied across HLA loci, with DRB1 alleles showing the most associated TCRs and HLA-C alleles the fewest. Because the 87-base-pair reads could not distinguish some IMGT-functional V segments, including TRBV6-2 and TRBV6-3, those segments were excluded. A further reported finding was that TCR beta sequences accurately predicted the HLA-A and HLA-B alleles for most subjects in the first cohort. A later analysis associated about 17,000 TCR beta sequences with specific HLA alleles at a false discovery rate of 0.05. The study listed 170 or so TCR beta chains as associated with cytomegalovirus. While some public TCRs were present in many individuals, most TCR sequences turned up only very rarely across donors. The authors suggested that the approach could potentially be generalized to other disease states and immunological phenotypes. The earlier analysis of 587 of the donors excluded approximately 17 rarely observed V segments, including chromosome 9 orphons, because counts were too low. A later genetic analysis reported fewer N-insertions in productive TCRs among donors in an Asian-associated ancestry cluster than the roughly 620-donor mean. A cluster of highly shared sequence variants was judged likely to represent a technical artifact of the sequencing pipeline. Linkage disequilibrium might explain the correlated functional status among segregating V segments, but an unknown experimental factor could not be ruled out. The only immune exposure information available for the cohort was CMV serostatus. This cohort had only TCR beta chains sequenced, and the lack of alpha or paired-chain data limited which features could be detected. Roughly uniform sequencing depth across donors was assumed in presence/absence analyses, although this assumption may not hold. In vitro tests confirmed that three of the cytomegalovirus-associated TCR beta chains recognize cytomegalovirus antigens. V-gene and J-gene trimming of TCR beta chains was associated with a missense DCLRE1C variant in a later genetic analysis, and the association was replicated in an independent cohort. The classifier was reported to diagnose cytomegalovirus status with high specificity and sensitivity in both the original cohort and the validation cohort. Compared with equally common non-associated chains, HLA-associated TCR beta chains in a later analysis were more clonally expanded and had lower generation probabilities.

The library was prepared using the immunoSEQ multiplex PCR assay. For the multiplex PCR, a mixture combining 60 forward primers for TCR Vbeta segments and 13 reverse primers for TCR Jbeta segments was used. The CDR3 region of rearranged TCR beta genes was amplified from genomic DNA with a multiplex PCR assay. The Illumina HiSeq System was used to sequence the amplified TCR beta libraries as 87-base-pair reads. For the original study's pipeline: A later analysis counted approximately 76 million unique TCR beta chains across the 500 to 850 repertoires, and some 11 million of these chains were shared by at least two donors. Raw reads were error-corrected and collapsed into unique sequences by a nearest-neighbor algorithm in which closely related sequences were merged to remove PCR and sequencing errors. Alignment of CDR3 sequences to IMGT reference sequences was used to assign V, D and J gene segments. For a sequence to be retained, a match of at least six nucleotides was required to both a V gene segment and a J gene segment. Rearrangements were called productive when the CDR3 lacked stop codons and stayed in frame with V and J; all others were non-productive. CDR3 was defined by IMGT convention, running from the second conserved V-encoded cysteine to the conserved J-encoded phenylalanine. The earlier analysis of about 590 of the donors excluded sequences that lacked an unambiguous match to a single V gene segment. An earlier analysis of just under 600 of the donors called V segments functional above 56.7% productive rearrangements and segregating when the between-donor standard deviation exceeded 5%. To diagnose cytomegalovirus status from the catalog of TCR beta chain sequences, a statistical classification framework was built. In a later analysis, TCR nucleotide sequences were compared against IMGT/GENE-DB human TR gene sequences so that V and J genes could be assigned. A later analysis assigned CDR3 sequences and most-parsimonious VDJ recombination scenarios with the TCRdist pipeline. In a later analysis, each TCR beta chain was defined by its CDR3 amino acid sequence together with its V-gene family, and reads lacking a unique V-gene family were excluded. To address suspected cross-contamination and a sequencing artifact, a later analysis removed over 500 highly shared, low-generation-probability nucleotide sequences. A later analysis calculated a clonal expansion index for each public chain from normalized within-repertoire ranks of inferred template counts. In a later analysis, generation probabilities were computed using a VDJ recombination model fitted to out-of-frame rearrangements, and the results were checked against IGoR. A later analysis scored TCR-TCR, TCR-HLA and TCR-CMV co-occurrence with hypergeometric tests, applying a repertoire-size bias correction to TCR pairs. A later analysis estimated false discovery rates by permuting HLA or CMV assignments 20 times. In a later analysis, co-occurring TCRs were grouped using DBSCAN, with TCRdist sequence similarity added in when clustering inside HLA-allele-positive subsets. Repertoires with fewer than 30,000 or more than 120,000 public chains were left out of co-occurrence clustering, as were five repertoires with anomalous nucleotide sharing. In TCRdb, the immuneACCESS table is reduced to in-frame sequences with V and J assigned. These tables do not hold every clone; where another copy was compared, an unresolved V gene accounts for under half, and the others remain unexplained. V, J and clone size are taken as reported in that table, and D and trimming were inferred from the DNA itself. The sample data list 100,000 to 120,000 clones, and more than 70% of these were observed just once. Jointly, the top ten make up 2.5% to 3% of the sample.

A distance of 16 bases separates the germline ends of V and J, which lose 7 bases and 4 bases respectively. Looking up the germline V gene (reference sequence) yields CDR1 SEHNR and CDR2 FQNEAQ. The CDR3, cysteine through phenylalanine, is 14 amino acids long. The retained sequence is limited to the CDR3, 42 bases, with the frame set at the first base. Sequencing used PBMCs. This TCR was recovered from a woman aged 60-70 years in good health and CMV-seropositive. The sequence joins TRBV7-9 to TRBJ1-2; the D gene is possibly TRBD1, with 6 bases matching. The nucleotide sequence is TGTGCCAGCACCCGAACACAGGGCGGCTATGGCTACACCTTC. This sequence encodes CASTRTQGGYGYTF.